This T cell receptor beta chain was identified during a study of T cells in Graves' hyperthyroidism and ophthalmopathy. RNA transcripts served as the template for amplifying TCR beta CDR3 regions. HTBI primers were used for first-round RT-PCR of the TCR CDR3. TCRdb analysed the multiplex PCR reads with MiXCR anew, one entry per CDR3 protein. The table has about 300,000 distinct CDR3 sequences, about an eighth seen once; the top ten hold 7.9%. This clonotype was counted many times. This clonotype originated in a woman aged 40 to 50 with Graves' hyperthyroidism. Sequencing was performed on blood.

The CDR3 DNA reads as TGTGCCAGCTCCCTGACAGGGATCACTGAAGCTTTCTTT. As protein: CASSLTGITEAFF. The J gene is TRBJ1-1, the V gene TRBV18; TRBD1 matches at 7 bases. With V trimmed by 6 bases and J by 4 bases, 5 bases remained unmatched. This CDR3 contains 13 residues. The germline V gene has CDR1 KGHSH and CDR2 LQKENI.